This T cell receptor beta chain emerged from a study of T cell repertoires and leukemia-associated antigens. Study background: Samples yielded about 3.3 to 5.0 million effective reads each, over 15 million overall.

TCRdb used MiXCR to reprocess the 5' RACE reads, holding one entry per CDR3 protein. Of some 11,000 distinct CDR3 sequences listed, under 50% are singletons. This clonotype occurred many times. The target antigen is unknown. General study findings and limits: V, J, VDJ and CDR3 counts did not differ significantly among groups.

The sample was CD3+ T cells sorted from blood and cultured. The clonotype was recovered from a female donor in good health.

The chain's CDR3 is CSVEDLVMVAGNYNEQFF. CDR3 in DNA: TGCAGCGTTGAAGATCTCGTAATGGTAGCGGGGAACTACAATGAGCAGTTCTTC. The chain combines TRBV29-1 with TRBJ2-1; 8 positions agree with TRBD2. Germline-derived CDR1 and CDR2 are SQVTM and ANQGSEA. This CDR3 is built from 18 residues. The V segment lost 0 bases and the J segment 3 bases; nucleotides outside the gene matches: 13.